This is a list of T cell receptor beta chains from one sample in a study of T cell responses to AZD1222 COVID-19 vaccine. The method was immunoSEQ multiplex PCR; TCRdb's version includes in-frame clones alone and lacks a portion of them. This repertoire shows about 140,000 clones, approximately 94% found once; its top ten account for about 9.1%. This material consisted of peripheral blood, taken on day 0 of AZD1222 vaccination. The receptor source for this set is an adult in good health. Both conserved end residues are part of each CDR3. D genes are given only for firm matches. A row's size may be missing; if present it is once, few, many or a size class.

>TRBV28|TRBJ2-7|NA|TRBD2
TGTGCCAGCAGTTTTCCCGGGGGGGCCTACGAGCAGTACTTC
CASSFPGGAYEQYF
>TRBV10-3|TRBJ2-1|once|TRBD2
TGTGCCAATAGCGGGGCATCCTACAATGAGCAGTTCTTC
CANSGASYNEQFF
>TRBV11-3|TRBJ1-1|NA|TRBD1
TGTGCCAGCAGCTTTAACAGGGGCACTGAAGCTTTCTTT
CASSFNRGTEAFF
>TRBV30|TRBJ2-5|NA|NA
TGTGCCTGGAGTGTGACCGGGGGAGAGACCCAGTACTTC
CAWSVTGGETQYF
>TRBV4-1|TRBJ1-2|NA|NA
TGCGCCAGCAGCCGGGGGTACGGTGATGGCTACACCTTC
CASSRGYGDGYTF
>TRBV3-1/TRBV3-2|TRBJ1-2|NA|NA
TGTGCCAGCAGCCAAGCGCTTAACTATGGCTACACCTTC
CASSQALNYGYTF
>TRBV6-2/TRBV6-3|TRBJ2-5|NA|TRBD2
TGTGCCAGCAGCAGGACTAGCCAAGAGACCCAGTACTTC
CASSRTSQETQYF
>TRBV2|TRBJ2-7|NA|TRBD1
TGTGCCAGCAGCCTAGGGACAGTCGAGCAGTACTTC
CASSLGTVEQYF
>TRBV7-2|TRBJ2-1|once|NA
TGTGCCAGCAGCTTAGTTGGCAGGGGCGAGCAGTTCTTC
CASSLVGRGEQFF
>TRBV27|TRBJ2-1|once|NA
TGTGCCAGCAGTTTACAGGGTGGGCCCTACAATGAGCAGTTCTTC
CASSLQGGPYNEQFF
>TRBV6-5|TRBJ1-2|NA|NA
TGTGCCACCCGAGGTACTAACTATGGCTACACCTTC
CATRGTNYGYTF
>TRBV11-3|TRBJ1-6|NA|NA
TGTGCCAGCCACCGGTCGCTGAAGGGGGGAAATTCACCCCTCCACTTT
CASHRSLKGGNSPLHF
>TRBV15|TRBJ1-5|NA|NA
TGTGCCACCTCCAACTCGATTAACAGGGTAGGCAATCAGCCCCAGCATTTT
CATSNSINRVGNQPQHF
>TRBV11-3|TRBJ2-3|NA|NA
TGTGCCAGCAGCTTCCTGTTTAACACAGATACGCAGTATTTT
CASSFLFNTDTQYF
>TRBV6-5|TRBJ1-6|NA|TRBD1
TGTGCCAGCAGTCGGACAGGGAATTATAATTCACCCCTCCACTTT
CASSRTGNYNSPLHF
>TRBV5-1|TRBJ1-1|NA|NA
TGCGCCAGCAGCTTGACCCAGATGAACACTGAAGCTTTCTTT
CASSLTQMNTEAFF
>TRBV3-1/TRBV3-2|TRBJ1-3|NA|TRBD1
TGTGCCAGCAGCCATAGGACAGGGAGCAGGAACACCATATATTTT
CASSHRTGSRNTIYF
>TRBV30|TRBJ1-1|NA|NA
TGTGCCTGGGGGGGGAACATGAACACTGAAGCTTTCTTT
CAWGGNMNTEAFF
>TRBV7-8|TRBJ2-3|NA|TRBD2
TGTGCCAGCAGCAACGGACTAGATAGAGATACGCAGTATTTT
CASSNGLDRDTQYF
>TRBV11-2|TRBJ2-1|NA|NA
TGTGCCAGCAGCTTAGAGGTAGGCGATGAGCAGTTCTTC
CASSLEVGDEQFF
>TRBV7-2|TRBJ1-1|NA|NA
TGTGCCAGCAGCTTAGGTGGGACACCCGAGGGGGCTTTCTTT
CASSLGGTPEGAFF
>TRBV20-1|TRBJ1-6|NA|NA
TGCAGTGCTAGTTCGGGCTCCTATAATTCACCCCTCCACTTT
CSASSGSYNSPLHF
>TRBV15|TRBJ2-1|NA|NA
TGTGCCACCAGCAGAGTCCCCGGGGAAAATGAGCAGTTCTTC
CATSRVPGENEQFF
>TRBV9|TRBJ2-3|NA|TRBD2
TGTGCCAGCAGCATTAGCGGGGGGGTCACAGATACGCAGTATTTT
CASSISGGVTDTQYF
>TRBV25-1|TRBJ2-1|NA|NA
TGTGCCAGCAGTGAATCCCCCGCCGCAGTCCTGACCTACAATGAGCAGTTCTTC
CASSESPAAVLTYNEQFF
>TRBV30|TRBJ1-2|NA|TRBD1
TGTGCCTGGAGTAGGGACAGCTCTAACTATGGCTACACCTTC
CAWSRDSSNYGYTF
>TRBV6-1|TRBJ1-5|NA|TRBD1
TGTGCCAGCACCACTCGAGGGGGCCAGCCCCAGCATTTT
CASTTRGGQPQHF
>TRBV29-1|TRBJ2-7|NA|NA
TGCAGCGTTGTCTCCGGGACTTTGTACGAGCAGTACTTC
CSVVSGTLYEQYF
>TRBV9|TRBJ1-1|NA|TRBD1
TGTGCCAGCAGCGACAACAGGGGTACTGAAGCTTTCTTT
CASSDNRGTEAFF
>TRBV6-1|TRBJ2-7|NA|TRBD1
TGTGCCAGCAGTGAAGCGGCAGGGGGTACGGTATCCTACGAGCAGTACTTC
CASSEAAGGTVSYEQYF
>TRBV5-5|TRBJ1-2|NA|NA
TGTGCCAGCAGCTTTCCGGGACAATATGGCTACACCTTC
CASSFPGQYGYTF
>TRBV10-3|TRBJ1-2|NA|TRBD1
TGTGCCATCAGTGAAGGGACAGGGGGCTGGTCTGGCTACACCTTC
CAISEGTGGWSGYTF
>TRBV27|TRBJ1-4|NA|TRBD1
TGTGCCAGCAGTTCCTTCCCCGGGACAGGGGGTGAAAAACTGTTTTTT
CASSSFPGTGGEKLFF
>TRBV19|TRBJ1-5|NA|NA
TGTGCCAGTAGCGTGTTTGGGAGGGTTAATCAGCCCCAGCATTTT
CASSVFGRVNQPQHF
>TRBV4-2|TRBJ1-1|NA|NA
TGTGCCAGCAGACCTTCGACAGTCATGAACACTGAAGCTTTCTTT
CASRPSTVMNTEAFF
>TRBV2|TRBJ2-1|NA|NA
TGTGCCAGCAGTGACAGGGGTGAGACTTGGGATGAGCAGTTCTTC
CASSDRGETWDEQFF
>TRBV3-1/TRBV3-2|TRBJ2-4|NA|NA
TGTGCCAGCAGCCAGCGCGACATTCAGTACTTC
CASSQRDIQYF
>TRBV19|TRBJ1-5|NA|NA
TGTGCCAGTACAACCCGGGCGACGAGGTCACATCAGCCCCAGCATTTT
CASTTRATRSHQPQHF
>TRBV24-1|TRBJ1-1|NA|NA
TGTGCCACCAGTGATGTAGGAGCTTTCTTT
CATSDVGAFF
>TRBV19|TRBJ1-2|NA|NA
TGTGCCAGTAATCTCCCGCACGGGAACTATGGCTACACCTTC
CASNLPHGNYGYTF
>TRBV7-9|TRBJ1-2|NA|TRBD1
TGTGCCAGCAGCCCAATCGCGGACAGGGGAGGCTACACCTTC
CASSPIADRGGYTF
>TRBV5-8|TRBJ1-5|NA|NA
TGTGCCAGCAGCCCGGGTGAGGGCAGGGTCAATCAGCCCCAGCATTTT
CASSPGEGRVNQPQHF
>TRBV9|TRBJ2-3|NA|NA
TGTGCCAGCAGCGTAGTCAGCACAGATACGCAGTATTTT
CASSVVSTDTQYF
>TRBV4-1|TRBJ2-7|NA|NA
TGCGCCAGCAGCCAAAACGAGGTGGGCAGCCCCTACGAGCAGTACTTC
CASSQNEVGSPYEQYF
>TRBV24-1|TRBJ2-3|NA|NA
TGTGCCACCAGTGATCCTACGTTCGGGGGAGATACGCAGTATTTT
CATSDPTFGGDTQYF
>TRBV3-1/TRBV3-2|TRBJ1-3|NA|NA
TGTGCCAGCAGCCAGGACACAGTCTCTGGAAACACCATATATTTT
CASSQDTVSGNTIYF
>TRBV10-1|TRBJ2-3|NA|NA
TGCGCCAGCAGGGGGAAGGGAACGGGTATCCGGGATACGCAGTATTTT
CASRGKGTGIRDTQYF
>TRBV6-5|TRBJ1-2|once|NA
TGTGCCAGCAAGGCCTCGGGCTATGGCTACACCTTC
CASKASGYGYTF
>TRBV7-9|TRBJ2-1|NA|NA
TGTGCCAGCGGGTGGACTGCCAATGAGCAGTTCTTC
CASGWTANEQFF
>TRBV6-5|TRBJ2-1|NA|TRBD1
TGTGCCAGCAGTTACGGGCAGGGGGCCGATGAGCAGTTCTTC
CASSYGQGADEQFF
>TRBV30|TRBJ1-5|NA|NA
TGTGCCTGGAGTACATACTTTTTCCTGCCCCAGCATTTT
CAWSTYFFLPQHF
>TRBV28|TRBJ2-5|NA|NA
TGTGCCAGCAGGAGCCGACGAGGGACCCAGTACTTC
CASRSRRGTQYF
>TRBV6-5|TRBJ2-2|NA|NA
TGTGCCAGCAGTTACTTGCGGAACACCGGGGAGCTGTTTTTT
CASSYLRNTGELFF
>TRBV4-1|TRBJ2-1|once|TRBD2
TGCGCCAGCAGCCAAGTTAGAGCGGGGGTTCCCGACGTCGGTGAGCAGTTCTTC
CASSQVRAGVPDVGEQFF
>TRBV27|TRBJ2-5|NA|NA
TGTGCCAGCAGTTTAAGTCCCCTGGGGGGGCGCCCAGAGACCCAGTACTTC
CASSLSPLGGRPETQYF